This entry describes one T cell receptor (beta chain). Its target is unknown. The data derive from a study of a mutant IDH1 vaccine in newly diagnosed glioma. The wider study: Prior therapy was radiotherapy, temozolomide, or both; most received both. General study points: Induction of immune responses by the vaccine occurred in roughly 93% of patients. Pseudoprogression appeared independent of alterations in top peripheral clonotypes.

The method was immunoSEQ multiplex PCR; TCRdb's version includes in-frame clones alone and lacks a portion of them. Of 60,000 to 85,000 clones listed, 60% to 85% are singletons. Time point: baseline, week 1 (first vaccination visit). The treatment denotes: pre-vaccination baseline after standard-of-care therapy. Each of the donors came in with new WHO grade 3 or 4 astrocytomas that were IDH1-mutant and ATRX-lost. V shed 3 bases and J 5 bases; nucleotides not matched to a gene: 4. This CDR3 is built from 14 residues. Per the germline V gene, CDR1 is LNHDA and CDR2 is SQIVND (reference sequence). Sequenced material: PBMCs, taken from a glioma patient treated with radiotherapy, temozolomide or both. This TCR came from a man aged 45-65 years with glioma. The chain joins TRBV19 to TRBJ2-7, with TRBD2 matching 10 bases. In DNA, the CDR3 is TGTGCCAGTAGTATGTCTCTAGCGGGGGACGAGCAGTACTTC. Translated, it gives CASSMSLAGDEQYF.